The 15 T cell receptor beta chains given below trace back to one sample, sequenced in a study of response to subunit inactivated influenza vaccine. TCRdb itself ran the RT-PCR reads through MiXCR, one entry per CDR3 protein. The data contain 300,000 to 350,000 distinct CDR3 sequences, about a fifth of them singletons. Sequencing was performed on PBMCs from blood, taken less than 22 months after vaccination. These receptors all come from a man aged 50 to 69 who received an inactivated influenza vaccine.

This clonotype was seen a handful of times. V and J are TRBV12-3 or TRBV12-4 and TRBJ1-5; D is unresolved. Trimming stripped 7 bases from V and 4 bases from J, with 14 bases between. This CDR3 spans 14 amino acids. The CDR3 bases are TGTGCCAGCACCTCAGACGGATTGAATCAGCCCCAGCATTTT. Its protein product is CASTSDGLNQPQHF.

The chain carries TRBV12-3 or TRBV12-4 and TRBJ1-3; D is undetermined. V was pared by 4 bases and J by 3 bases, with 7 bases between. The CDR3 has 13 residues. The CDR3 here is CASSSRVGNTIYF. The CDR3 coding sequence is TGTGCCAGCAGTTCACGAGTTGGAAACACCATATATTTT.

The chain couples TRBV3-1 to TRBJ2-3, with 12 bases matching TRBD2. This CDR3 has 15 amino acids. The ends lost 1 base at V and 9 bases at J; junction bases unmatched: 5. Germline CDR1 and CDR2: LGHDT and YNNKEL (reference sequence). The CDR3 nucleotides read TGTGCCAGCAGCCAAGGACTAGCGGGGGCAGGAACGCAGTATTTT. Translating it yields CASSQGLAGAGTQYF.

The chain couples TRBV7-2 to TRBJ1-2; unclear D gene. The V end was cut by 2 bases, the J end by 6 bases, with 13 bases between. This CDR3 is 14 amino acids long. Germline-derived CDR1 and CDR2 are SGHTA and FQGNSA. In DNA, the CDR3 is TGTGCCAGCAGCTTATTTCAGGCTGGCGATGGCTACACCTTC. Translation: CASSLFQAGDGYTF.

The V and J genes are TRBV10-2 and TRBJ2-2; TRBD2 aligns across 14 bases. CDR3 length: 18 amino acids. V lost 8 bases, J lost 3 bases, and 11 bases stayed unmatched. Germline assignment: CDR1 WSHSY and CDR2 SAAADI. CDR3 sequence reads: CASAGTSGRKMDTGELFF. The CDR3 DNA sequence: TGCGCCAGCGCTGGGACTAGCGGGAGAAAGATGGACACCGGGGAGCTGTTTTTT.

Only one count was recorded for this clonotype. One junction end disagrees with the germline gene, perhaps due to a read error. The rearrangement joins TRBV29-1 to TRBJ1-4, with D perhaps TRBD1 (6 bases). The CDR3 loop spans 14 amino acids. Germline V gene lookup returns CDR1 SQVTM and CDR2 ANQGSEA. The CDR3 DNA reads as TGCAGCGTTGAAGAACAGGGACGGTTTGAAGAACTGTTTTTT. Its protein product is CSVEEQGRFEELFF. Full variable domain (remainder filled in from reference TRBV29-1 and TRBJ1-4): SAVISQKPSRDICQRGTSLTIQCQVDSQVTMMFWYRQQPGQSLTLIATANQGSEATYESGFVIDKFPISRPNLTFSTLTVSNMSPEDSSIYLCSVEEQGRFEELFFGSGTQLSVL.

CDR3 in amino acids: CASSQVHGLNYGYTF. CDR3 DNA: TGCGCCAGCAGCCAAGTTCACGGACTTAACTATGGCTACACCTTC. The rearrangement joins TRBV4-1 to TRBJ1-2; no clear D gene. Germline assignment: CDR1 MGHRA and CDR2 YSYEKL. This CDR3 is 15 amino acids long. Trimming took 1 base from V and 1 from J, leaving 10 bases between them.

The chain combines TRBV12-3 or TRBV12-4 with TRBJ2-2; 14 bases are a match to TRBD2. J was trimmed by 1 base and V by 4 bases; bases with no gene match: 2. CDR3 length: 17 amino acids. The CDR3 DNA reads as TGTGCCAGCAGTTGGACTAGCGGGGGGCTGAACACCGGGGAGCTGTTTTTT. Its protein is CASSWTSGGLNTGELFF.

J is TRBJ1-2 and V is TRBV18, with D possibly matching TRBD1 (5 bases). Germline V lookup: CDR1 KGHSH, CDR2 LQKENI. This CDR3 has 15 residues. The ends were cut back, 3 bases at V and 6 bases at J, with 17 bases in the middle. CDR3 DNA sequence: TGTGCCAGCTCACCCGGGGCAGGATGGGGCGATGGCTACACCTTC. Its translation: CASSPGAGWGDGYTF.

This clonotype was counted between two and nine times. This chain links TRBV27 with TRBJ1-2; D gene uncertain. Germline CDR1 MNHEY, CDR2 SMNVEV (reference sequence). The V gene lost 9 bases and the J gene lost 6 bases, with 20 bases spanning the gap. The CDR3 length is 14 residues. In DNA form, the CDR3 reads TGTGCCAGTCATCCGGACGGCCCGAGGAATGGCTACACCTTC. This codes for CASHPDGPRNGYTF.

This clonotype has just a few counts. The chain has TRBV27 and TRBJ2-5; 7 bases are a match to TRBD1. The length of the CDR3 is 16 residues. V gave up 4 bases and J gave up 0 bases; unmatched junction bases: 8. Germline V gene sequence: CDR1 MNHEY, CDR2 SMNVEV (reference sequence). CDR3: CASSSNRGINQETQYF. CDR3 sequence (DNA): TGTGCCAGCAGTTCAAACAGGGGCATCAACCAAGAGACCCAGTACTTC.

Details on this clonotype: Mismatch with germline at one junction end may stem from a read error. The V gene is TRBV14, the J gene TRBJ1-1; D ambiguous. Germline assignment: CDR1 SGHDN and CDR2 FVKESK. The CDR3 has 14 residues. In DNA, the CDR3 is TGTGCCAGCAGCCTTTCATCAATGAACGCTGAAGCTTTCTTT. It yields the protein CASSLSSMNAEAFF.

This chain joins TRBV4-2 and TRBJ1-4; D call uncertain. The ends were cut back, 1 base at V and 0 bases at J, with 9 bases in the middle. Germline CDR1 LGHNA, CDR2 YNFKEQ. The CDR3 runs to 16 residues. This CDR3 is CASSQVGRTTNEKLFF. CDR3 nucleotide sequence: TGTGCCAGCAGCCAAGTCGGACGGACAACTAATGAAAAACTGTTTTTT.

The chain recombines TRBV20-1 with TRBJ2-7, with 7 bases that match TRBD2. With V trimmed by 6 bases and J by 2 bases, 7 bases remained unmatched. This CDR3 is built from 13 residues. Germline V lookup: CDR1 DFQATT, CDR2 SNEGSKA (reference sequence). In DNA, the CDR3 is TGCAGTGCAACACCGGGGGGAGCCTACGAGCAGTACTTC. Protein product: CSATPGGAYEQYF.

The chain's CDR3 is CASSLGLASGGAVADTQYF. The CDR3, as DNA: TGTGCCAGCAGCTTGGGTTTAGCTAGCGGGGGGGCGGTCGCAGATACGCAGTATTTT. The chain is built from TRBV5-4 and TRBJ2-3, with TRBD2 identical over 12 bases. The CDR3 spans 19 residues. Germline loops: CDR1 SGHNT, CDR2 YYREEE (reference sequence). Germline trimming cut 0 bases from V and 4 bases from J; bases unmatched to any gene: 12.